This is a list of T cell receptor beta chains from one sample in a study of regulatory dendritic cells for organ transplantation. Using immunoSEQ multiplex PCR, the repertoire was profiled, and TCRdb retains in-frame clones only, with some absent. The sample consists of about 30,000 clones, around 80% of them appearing once. The sequencing sample was made of naive CD4+ T cells from blood. Receptors were obtained from a human donor in good health. Both conserved end residues are part of each CDR3. The D gene is left open where the match is weak. Expanded clones get a size class; other rows say once, few or many, or leave the size out.

abundance	v_gene	d_gene	j_gene	CDR3aa	CDR3nt
NA	TRBV19	TRBD1	TRBJ1-2	CASSPTLTGARYGYTF	TGTGCCAGTAGTCCAACCTTGACAGGGGCGCGCTATGGCTACACCTTC
once	TRBV5-6	TRBD1	TRBJ2-1	CASSRDRDRVRNEQFF	TGTGCCAGCAGCCGCGACCGGGACAGGGTAAGAAATGAGCAGTTCTTC
NA	TRBV6-6	NA	TRBJ1-2	CASREQGGGGYTF	TGTGCCAGCAGGGAACAGGGCGGGGGAGGCTACACCTTC
NA	TRBV5-1	NA	TRBJ1-2	CASSFGGDYGYTF	TGCGCCAGCAGCTTTGGAGGGGACTATGGCTACACCTTC
once	TRBV19	TRBD2	TRBJ2-1	CASSAGTTQYNEQFF	TGTGCCAGTAGTGCAGGGACTACCCAATACAATGAGCAGTTCTTC
NA	TRBV7-8	TRBD1	TRBJ2-7	CASSLVLPGQGAYEQYF	TGTGCCAGCAGCTTAGTCCTCCCGGGACAGGGGGCTTACGAGCAGTACTTC
NA	TRBV5-1	TRBD1	TRBJ1-2	CASSLGQGQNYGYTF	TGCGCCAGCAGCTTGGGACAGGGCCAAAACTATGGCTACACCTTC
NA	TRBV5-1	TRBD1	TRBJ2-7	CASSFATGTDYEQYF	TGCGCCAGCAGCTTTGCGACAGGGACGGACTACGAGCAGTACTTC
NA	TRBV6-6	NA	TRBJ1-2	CASRLEGTMSYGYTF	TGTGCCAGCAGGCTGGAGGGCACGATGAGCTATGGCTACACCTTC
NA	TRBV9	TRBD2	TRBJ2-3	CASSALGLAGAYSTDTQYF	TGTGCCAGCAGCGCCCTCGGACTAGCGGGGGCTTATAGCACAGATACGCAGTATTTT
NA	TRBV5-1	NA	TRBJ2-5	CASSLATGVQETQYF	TGCGCCAGCAGCTTGGCTACGGGGGTCCAAGAGACCCAGTACTTC
NA	TRBV5-5	TRBD1	TRBJ2-7	CASSPGERTGYSSYEQYF	TGTGCCAGCAGCCCCGGGGAGCGGACAGGGTACAGCTCCTACGAGCAGTACTTC
NA	TRBV14	TRBD2	TRBJ2-3	CASSNVAGLSTDTQYF	TGTGCCAGCAGCAACGTAGCGGGACTTAGCACAGATACGCAGTATTTT
NA	TRBV6-5	TRBD1	TRBJ1-2	CASSRQGNYGYTF	TGTGCCAGCAGTCGACAGGGTAACTATGGCTACACCTTC
few	TRBV7-9	TRBD1	TRBJ2-1	CASSDGTASMGNEQFF	TGTGCCAGCAGCGATGGGACAGCCTCAATGGGGAATGAGCAGTTCTTC
NA	TRBV10-2	NA	TRBJ1-3	CASRNSGNTIYF	TGCGCCAGTAGAAACTCTGGAAACACCATATATTTT
NA	TRBV29-1	NA	TRBJ2-1	CSVLPRDTYNEQFF	TGCAGCGTACTTCCCCGGGACACATACAATGAGCAGTTCTTC
NA	TRBV6-5	TRBD2	TRBJ2-3	CASSYSTSGERTQYF	TGTGCCAGCAGTTACTCGACTAGCGGGGAACGTACGCAGTATTTT